The rows below give T cell receptor beta chains drawn from one sample of a study of early T cells in non-severe SARS-CoV-2 infection. Via MiXCR, TCRdb re-called the 5' RACE reads, giving one row per CDR3 protein. The sample lists more than 55,000 distinct CDR3 sequences; under 15% were seen once. Input material: whole blood. The receptors derive from an adult who was a healthcare worker with PCR-confirmed SARS-CoV-2 infection or an uninfected control (not recorded which). Each CDR3 is given with its conserved first and last residue. The order of the fields is J gene, V gene, D gene, clone size, CDR3 DNA, CDR3 protein. D genes are given only for firm matches. Only part of the rows carry a size: once, few, many, or a class if the clone is expanded.

TRBJ1-5	TRBV6-1	TRBD1	many	TGTGCCAGCAGTGAGGGACAGAACTTACACAATCAGCCCCAGCATTTT	CASSEGQNLHNQPQHF
TRBJ1-3	TRBV6-6	TRBD1	.	TGTGCCAGCAGTGGGGGACAGTTTTCTGGAAACACCATATATTTT	CASSGGQFSGNTIYF
TRBJ2-7	TRBV20-1	TRBD2	.	TGCAGTGCTAGAGGTACGGCTAGCGGGAGACCTTCCTACGAGCAGTACTTC	CSARGTASGRPSYEQYF
TRBJ2-3	TRBV6-5	TRBD2	few	TGTGCCAGCAGTCCTCTAGCGGGGGGGCCTGCAGATACGCAGTATTTT	CASSPLAGGPADTQYF
TRBJ2-2	TRBV11-2	.	few	TGTGCCACAAGCTTGAGTTCTGGGGAGCTGTTTTTT	CATSLSSGELFF
TRBJ2-2	TRBV10-3	TRBD1	many	TGTGCCATCAGTGAAGGGACAGCGGCGATTAACACCGGGGAGCTGTTTTTT	CAISEGTAAINTGELFF
TRBJ1-1	TRBV4-3	.	few	TGCGCCAGCAGCCAAGTAATTTCGGGGCCTATGAACACTGAAGCTTTCTTT	CASSQVISGPMNTEAFF
TRBJ2-2	TRBV20-1	.	.	TGCAGTGCCTCAAGGGGGAACACCGGGGAGCTGTTTTTT	CSASRGNTGELFF
TRBJ2-1	TRBV30	.	.	TGTGCCTGGACTAGCTACAATGAGCAGTTCTTC	CAWTSYNEQFF
TRBJ1-4	TRBV6-5	.	.	TGTGCCAGCAGTTCCACCGTGGGGGAAAAACTGTTTTTT	CASSSTVGEKLFF
TRBJ2-3	TRBV2	TRBD1	.	TGTGCCAGCAGTGCTAGGACAGGAGGCACAGATACGCAGTATTTT	CASSARTGGTDTQYF
TRBJ2-3	TRBV12-3/TRBV12-4	TRBD1	many	TGTGCCAGCAGTTTAGGAGGGGGCGTTCGGGGCGATACGCAGTATTTT	CASSLGGGVRGDTQYF
TRBJ1-4	TRBV11-2	TRBD1	few	TGTGCCAGCAGCACCGAGACAGGGTTTGGTGAAAAACTGTTTTTT	CASSTETGFGEKLFF
TRBJ2-2	TRBV3-1	TRBD1	many	TGTGCCAGCAGTCAGACAGGGGGAAAGCTGTTTTTT	CASSQTGGKLFF
TRBJ2-3	TRBV6-1	.	few	TGTGCCAGCAGTGTAAATGGGGATACGCAGTATTTT	CASSVNGDTQYF
TRBJ1-4	TRBV12-3/TRBV12-4	TRBD1	few	TGTGCCAGCAGTCGAAACAGGGGTTTAAGTGAAAAACTGTTTTTT	CASSRNRGLSEKLFF
TRBJ2-3	TRBV5-1	TRBD1	.	TGCGCCAGCAGCTTGGGACAGGGATTTAGAGATACGCAGTATTTT	CASSLGQGFRDTQYF
TRBJ1-1	TRBV20-1	.	.	TGCAGTGCTAGACTTAGTTGGGGGAACACTGAAGCTTTCTTT	CSARLSWGNTEAFF
TRBJ2-3	TRBV28	TRBD2	many	TGTGCCAGCCTAGCGGGGGGGATGACAGATACGCAGTATTTT	CASLAGGMTDTQYF
TRBJ2-3	TRBV6-4	TRBD2	many	TGTGCCAGCAGTGACTCGAGCGGGGGAGATACGCAGTATTTT	CASSDSSGGDTQYF
TRBJ1-2	TRBV3-1	.	many	TGTGCCAGCAGCCAAGAATACGGGGCCGTCTATGGCTACACCTTC	CASSQEYGAVYGYTF
TRBJ2-1	TRBV12-3/TRBV12-4	TRBD1	.	TGTGCCAGCAGACTCGACAGGGCCAATGAGCAGTTCTTC	CASRLDRANEQFF
TRBJ2-1	TRBV19	TRBD2	many	TGTGCCAGTAGTAGCGGGGGGGAAGACAATGAGCAGTTCTTC	CASSSGGEDNEQFF
TRBJ2-1	TRBV29-1	.	few	TGCAGCGTTGATTACATTGGTAACAATGAGCAGTTCTTC	CSVDYIGNNEQFF
TRBJ1-1	TRBV15	.	many	TGTGCCACCAGCAGAACAAGTGGGACCTATGAAGCTTTCTTT	CATSRTSGTYEAFF
TRBJ2-2	TRBV19	.	.	TGTGCCAGTAGTATAGATCGGGCGAACACCGGGGAGCTGTTTTTT	CASSIDRANTGELFF
TRBJ2-3	TRBV20-1	TRBD2	.	TGCAGTGCTAGCAACCTAGCGGAGACCCGCACAGATACGCAGTATTTT	CSASNLAETRTDTQYF
TRBJ2-3	TRBV7-2	TRBD1	.	TGTGCCAGCGGCCGACAGGGAGCAGATACGCAGTATTTT	CASGRQGADTQYF
TRBJ1-1	TRBV5-1	.	many	TGCGCCAGCAGCTTGGCGGGGGACACTGAAGCTTTCTTT	CASSLAGDTEAFF
TRBJ1-2	TRBV6-2/TRBV6-3	.	many	TGTGCCTCCTCCCCCGCTGGGACGACGGCTAACTATGGCTACACCTTC	CASSPAGTTANYGYTF
TRBJ2-5	TRBV6-6	TRBD2	few	TGTGCCTGCAGCCCAACTAGCGGGGGGAACCAAGAGACCCAGTACTTC	CACSPTSGGNQETQYF
TRBJ1-5	TRBV10-3	.	.	TGTGCCATCAGTGATAGGGCACCAAATCAGCCCCAGCATTTT	CAISDRAPNQPQHF
TRBJ1-1	TRBV12-3/TRBV12-4	.	many	TGTGCCAGCAGTTTATTAACCGGGCCTGAAGCTTTCTTT	CASSLLTGPEAFF
TRBJ1-1	TRBV20-1	.	.	TGCAGTCACCGTGGGGGGGGCGCGGACACTGAAGCTTTCTTT	CSHRGGGADTEAFF
TRBJ2-1	TRBV29-1	.	.	TGCAGCGTCCCTAGTCCGACCAACAATGAGCAGTTCTTC	CSVPSPTNNEQFF
TRBJ2-7	TRBV27	.	few	TGTGCCAGCAGCTCCCCCGGAGCAGCGATCTACGAGCAGTACTTC	CASSSPGAAIYEQYF
TRBJ1-6	TRBV3-1	.	.	TGTGCCAGCAGCCAAGCAGGGGCAGGGAATTCACCCCTCCACTTT	CASSQAGAGNSPLHF
TRBJ1-2	TRBV12-3/TRBV12-4	.	many	TGTGCCAGCAGTTTGTTTCAGCACTATGGCTACACCTTC	CASSLFQHYGYTF
TRBJ1-2	TRBV6-5	.	.	TGTGCCAGCGGATACAGGCCTGGGTATGGCTACACCTTC	CASGYRPGYGYTF
TRBJ1-5	TRBV25-1	.	many	TGTGCCAGCAGTTCCAGATTTAGCAATCAGCCCCAGCATTTT	CASSSRFSNQPQHF
TRBJ1-6	TRBV19	.	many	TGTGCCAGTAGTGACCTGAGACTCGGGAATTCACCCCTCCACTTT	CASSDLRLGNSPLHF
TRBJ2-7	TRBV19	TRBD2	.	TGTGCCAGTAGTATACATTCGGGAGGTGTCGACGAGCAGTACTTC	CASSIHSGGVDEQYF